A selection of T cell receptor beta chains follows, all from one sample in a study of T cell repertoires in ileal Crohn's disease. The protocol was immunoSEQ multiplex PCR, while the TCRdb copy is restricted to in-frame clones and leaves out a portion. Of roughly 31,000 clones listed, over 75% are singletons. What was sequenced was ileal tissue. The receptor set was obtained from an adult with Crohn's disease. Both conserved end residues are part of each CDR3. D genes are given only for firm matches. Size tells how often a clone was seen (once, few, many) or the class of an expanded clone, and some rows leave it out.

D gene	V gene	J gene	clone size	CDR3 DNA	CDR3 protein
-	TRBV7-8	TRBJ2-7	-	TGTGCCAGCAGCTTAGCGGCCACCTACGAGCAGTACTTC	CASSLAATYEQYF
-	TRBV2	TRBJ2-1	-	TGTGCCACCGCGATCGGGACTTCCTCCTACAATGAGCAGTTCTTC	CATAIGTSSYNEQFF
-	TRBV29-1	TRBJ2-5	few	TGCAGCGTTGAAGATCAGGTCCACCAAGAGACCCAGTACTTC	CSVEDQVHQETQYF
-	TRBV16	TRBJ1-2	-	TGTGCCAGCAGCCTAGACAGATACTATGGCTACACCTTC	CASSLDRYYGYTF
TRBD2	TRBV29-1	TRBJ2-7	-	TGCAGCGTCCGAGCGGGAGGGCCTCCCTACGAGCAGTACTTC	CSVRAGGPPYEQYF
-	TRBV27	TRBJ1-6	few	TGTGCCAGCAGACCTCGTCGGGAAACAAATTCACCCCTCCACTTT	CASRPRRETNSPLHF
TRBD1	TRBV7-9	TRBJ1-1	-	TGTGCCAGCAGCCCTTCCGGACAGGGTGGAGGAGCTTTCTTT	CASSPSGQGGGAFF
TRBD1	TRBV7-2	TRBJ1-2	once	TGTGCCAGCAGCTTATTTCCCAGGGGGCGGCGTGGCTACACCTTC	CASSLFPRGRRGYTF
-	TRBV30	TRBJ2-7	-	TGTGCCTGGAGTGGTGGGGCTACCTACGAGCAGTACTTC	CAWSGGATYEQYF
-	TRBV6-1	TRBJ2-7	few	TGTGCCAGCGGACGGGAACTCTCCTACGAGCAGTACTTC	CASGRELSYEQYF
-	TRBV7-9	TRBJ2-4	-	TGTGCCAGCAGCTCCGACAGGGTAGGAGGGGAAGCCAAAAACATTCAGTACTTC	CASSSDRVGGEAKNIQYF
TRBD1	TRBV30	TRBJ1-4	-	TGTGCCGGACAGGGGGCCGAGGAAAAACTGTTTTTT	CAGQGAEEKLFF
-	TRBV5-4	TRBJ2-7	-	TGTGCCAGCAGCGGAAGAGGGCGGATCGAGCAGTACTTC	CASSGRGRIEQYF
TRBD1	TRBV11-3	TRBJ2-3	-	TGTGCCAGCGGGACAGGGGGCGCAGATACGCAGTATTTT	CASGTGGADTQYF
TRBD1	TRBV30	TRBJ2-2	-	TGTGCCTGGGTTAGACAGGGGAACACCGGGGAGCTGTTTTTT	CAWVRQGNTGELFF
TRBD2	TRBV5-1	TRBJ2-3	few	TGCGCCAGCAGCTTGGACGGGGGGGGGACAGATACGCAGTATTTT	CASSLDGGGTDTQYF
-	TRBV4-1	TRBJ1-1	once	TGCGCCAGCAGCGACGGGACTACTGAAGCTTTCTTT	CASSDGTTEAFF
-	TRBV5-1	TRBJ2-5	once	TGCGCCAGCAGCTTGCAACCGAGAGAGACCCAGTACTTC	CASSLQPRETQYF
-	TRBV6-5	TRBJ2-7	-	TGTGCCAGCAGTTACCGGGGGCAGGGGGGCTACGAGCAGTACTTC	CASSYRGQGGYEQYF
-	TRBV21-1	TRBJ2-2	-	TGTGCCAGCAGCACCAATTTGGACAGGTCGCGGACCGGGGAGCTGTTTTTT	CASSTNLDRSRTGELFF
TRBD1	TRBV5-1	TRBJ1-4	-	TGCGCCAGCAGCCCCCGGGACAGTAATGAAAAACTGTTTTTT	CASSPRDSNEKLFF
-	TRBV19	TRBJ1-2	-	TGTGCCAGTAGTAGAACAGGGAACTTCTATGGCTACACCTTC	CASSRTGNFYGYTF
TRBD1	TRBV19	TRBJ1-1	-	TGTGCCAGTATAAGGGGTGGACAGGGAAAGACTGAAGCTTTCTTT	CASIRGGQGKTEAFF
-	TRBV5-4	TRBJ2-7	-	TGTGCCAGCAGCCAGTCCGCGGGCCGTTACGAGCAGTACTTC	CASSQSAGRYEQYF
-	TRBV15	TRBJ1-1	-	TGTGCCACCAGCAGAAATGGGCAGGCAAACACTGAAGCTTTCTTT	CATSRNGQANTEAFF
TRBD2	TRBV11-2	TRBJ2-5	few	TGTGCCAGCAGCTTAGGGGGTCCCCAGCGGGGGCAAGAGACCCAGTACTTC	CASSLGGPQRGQETQYF
-	TRBV5-1	TRBJ2-7	-	TGCGCCAGCAGCCTTCTAGTTAGCTCCTACGAGCAGTACTTC	CASSLLVSSYEQYF
-	TRBV5-1	TRBJ1-2	-	TGCGCCAGCAGGAAACTCGGACTCACCGACTATGGCTACACCTTC	CASRKLGLTDYGYTF
-	TRBV29-1	TRBJ2-3	-	TGCAGCGTCTGGGTGAGGTTTGGCACAGATACGCAGTATTTT	CSVWVRFGTDTQYF
-	TRBV9	TRBJ2-3	few	TGTGCCAGCAGCCCCAGAGGGGGGGCCTACACAGATACGCAGTATTTT	CASSPRGGAYTDTQYF
-	TRBV6-1	TRBJ2-7	-	TGTGCCAGTCGAAGAAGGGGGACCTACGAGCAGTACTTC	CASRRRGTYEQYF
-	TRBV4-2	TRBJ1-2	-	TGTGCCAGCAGCCAAGATCAGCGGTCCGGTGGCTACACCTTC	CASSQDQRSGGYTF
TRBD1	TRBV29-1	TRBJ2-1	-	TGCAGCGTTGGACAGGGGGCGGGGAATGAGCAGTTCTTC	CSVGQGAGNEQFF
-	TRBV7-2	TRBJ1-2	-	TGTGCCAGCAGCTTAGACGGAGGAGGGTATGGCTACACCTTC	CASSLDGGGYGYTF
-	TRBV6-5	TRBJ2-3	-	TGTGCCAGCACCACTACGACTCCCAATACGCAGTATTTT	CASTTTTPNTQYF
-	TRBV4-1	TRBJ1-5	-	TGCGCCAGCAGCCAAGTGGGGGCTCCAAATCAGCCCCAGCATTTT	CASSQVGAPNQPQHF
TRBD2	TRBV7-7	TRBJ2-7	once	TGTGCTAGCAGCCCGGGAGGGCTCTCCTACGAGCAGTACTTC	CASSPGGLSYEQYF